This record covers a single TCR beta chain. The antigen remains unidentified. This specimen comes from a study of shared clonotypes between healthy human individuals. Study-wide findings and caveats: The low donor count limited represented genetic and exposure-history diversity. An effect of sequencing depth on clonotype sharing among donors was expected. Naive subsets tended to show greater estimated richness than memory subsets.

Per the study methods: Junction-only immunoSEQ data arrived without quality scores, meaning filtering differed. Libraries were prepared by immunoSEQ multiplex PCR; TCRdb keeps only in-frame clonotypes and omits some of them. From that table come the V and J calls and clone size; the DNA was used to work out D and trimming. The table shows millions of clones, with around nine tenths occurring only once. The CDR3 runs 13 residues. The germline V and J ends were trimmed by 11 bases and 4 bases, with 14 bases remaining between them. CDR1 is SNHLY and CDR2 is FYNNEI in the germline V gene. Sequenced sample: naive CD4+ T cells sorted from blood. Subset described: CD45RA+ positively selected. This TCR came from a young man in good health. The rearrangement uses TRBV2 and TRBJ1-4, with D tentatively TRBD1 (5 bases). CDR3 DNA: TGTGCCGGAACGTCACAGGTTAATGAAAAACTGTTTTTT. It translates to CAGTSQVNEKLFF.